The present TCR beta chain was sequenced within a study of T cells in Graves' hyperthyroidism and ophthalmopathy. TCR beta CDR3 sequences were amplified from RNA transcripts. The study used the HTBI primer set for a first-round RT-PCR of the TCR CDR3. TCRdb re-analysed the multiplex PCR reads in MiXCR, keeping a single row per CDR3 protein. This table holds roughly 150,000 distinct CDR3 sequences, about 9.4% found once. The CDR3 loop spans 15 amino acids. The V end lost 4 bases, the J end lost 1 base, and 13 bases lay between the germline ends. Per the germline V gene, CDR1 is LGHNA and CDR2 is YNFKEQ.

Material for sequencing was blood. V is TRBV4-2 and J is TRBJ1-2; a weak D match, TRBD1 (6 bases). The receptor's source is a woman between 18 and 30 years old with Graves' hyperthyroidism that later progressed to Graves' ophthalmopathy. CDR3 sequence: CASSLVPTGNYGYTF. The CDR3 DNA reads as TGTGCCAGCAGCCTAGTACCGACAGGTAACTATGGCTACACCTTC.